The entry below gives a single TCR beta chain sequence along with its context. The specificity of this receptor is unknown. One base away there is no much larger clone; base qualities are not given. The germline V gene encodes CDR1 SGHTA and CDR2 FQGNSA. The CDR3 has 12 amino acids, counting the end cysteine and phenylalanine. Here the CDR3 DNA is all that survives: 36 bases in frame from base 1. Between the V and J ends, shortened by 5 bases and 6 bases respectively, the junction contains 11 bases. Enrolling through a virtual design, the prospective study's participants ranged in age from roughly 18 to 100 years and lived across roughly 23 United States geographic areas. In the prospective study, participants were assigned to cohorts based on the clinical history participants reported in a screening survey and a study questionnaire. For ImmuneRACE Cohort 3, a participant was defined as recovered based on two consecutive negative NP/OP PCR tests, clearance by a healthcare professional, or resolution of symptoms. In the prospective study, mobile phlebotomists collected whole blood, serum and a nasopharyngeal or oropharyngeal swab from each participant. Over a roughly 2-month period, participants in the prospective study had the option of providing additional blood draws and questionnaires. Prospective study blood samples were shipped either frozen or at room temperature before DNA extraction.

The data stem from a study of blood T cell repertoires in COVID-19 (dated by TCRdb to the early 2020s). Broadly, across the study: Samples covering the acute and convalescent phases of COVID-19 were provided by collaborators in the United States, Italy and Spain. The material from the prospective study consisted of cDNA or gDNA derived from T cells, B-cell-depleted T cells, or PBMCs. Deeply sampled blood TCRbeta repertoires from subjects exposed to, actively infected with, or recovered from COVID-19 were included in the dataset. A freely available public database, intended as a resource for researchers studying the immune response to SARS-CoV-2, is where the repertoires were released. The samples were drawn from two sources: the first 160 participants of the ongoing ImmuneRACE study, and 950 to 1,500 subjects contributed by 6 global collaborators. A de-identified subject ID, COVID-19 status, age in years and sex were almost always included in the sample metadata. HLA class I and class II types, where available, came from metadata supplied by the sample provider rather than from assay-based typing. General study outcomes and caveats: Clinical and demographic metadata were provided uncurated, with the amount varying by source and participant.

The immunoSEQ Assay, a bias-controlled multiplex PCR, was used to amplify TCRbeta CDR3 regions from genomic DNA. The paper's processing steps were these. The number of nucleated cells in each sample was estimated by amplification of reference gene primers within the assay. Sequence reads were collapsed and filtered to measure the absolute abundance of every unique TCRbeta CDR3 rearrangement. For each sample, productive Simpson clonality was calculated by taking the square root of Simpson's diversity index across productive rearrangements. TCRdb re-hosts the immuneACCESS table, in-frame sequences only. Its copies lack some clones; in the studies checked, an unresolved V gene accounts for under half of them, and the cause for the rest is not known. V and J calls and clone size are copied from that table; D and trimming were computed from the DNA. The sample table contains approximately 360,000 clones; only one count was recorded for 83% of them. Clones ranked in the top ten supply about 5.4% of the sample.

The TCR originated in a woman aged 50 to 60 who had recovered from COVID-19. Input material: PBMCs or T cells enriched from blood (not recorded which). Rearrangement joined TRBV7-2 to TRBJ2-7, with a weak D call of TRBD2 (6 bases match). The sequenced DNA: TGTGCCAGCAGCCCTTCCGGGGGCGAGCAGTACTTC. Its protein is CASSPSGGEQYF.